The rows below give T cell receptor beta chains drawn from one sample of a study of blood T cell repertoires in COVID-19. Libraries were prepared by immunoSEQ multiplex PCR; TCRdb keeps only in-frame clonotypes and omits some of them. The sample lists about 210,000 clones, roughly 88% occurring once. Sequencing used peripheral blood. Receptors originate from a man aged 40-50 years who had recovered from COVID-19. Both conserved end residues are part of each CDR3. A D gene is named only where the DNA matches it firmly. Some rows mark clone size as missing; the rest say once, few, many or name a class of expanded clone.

TGCGCCAGCAGCTTGGCCGGGAGGAGCTCCTACGAGCAGTACTTC	CASSLAGRSSYEQYF	TRBV5-1	.	TRBD2	TRBJ2-7
TGTGCCAGCAGTCGACAGGGTTATAGCGAGCAGTACTTC	CASSRQGYSEQYF	TRBV6-5	.	TRBD1	TRBJ2-7
TGTGCCAGCAGCTTGGCGGGGTTAGGGATTCAAGAGACCCAGTACTTC	CASSLAGLGIQETQYF	TRBV5-6	.	.	TRBJ2-5
TGCGCCAGCAGCGGTGACAGGGGAGCTGGAAACACCATATATTTT	CASSGDRGAGNTIYF	TRBV5-1	.	TRBD1	TRBJ1-3
TGTGCCAGCAGCTTAGAACCAGGGGGTCCCTACGAGCAGTACTTC	CASSLEPGGPYEQYF	TRBV7-2	.	TRBD1	TRBJ2-7
TGTGCCAGCAGTTACAGCGGGCAGGGATGGGGAGAGACCCAGTACTTC	CASSYSGQGWGETQYF	TRBV6-2/TRBV6-3	.	.	TRBJ2-5
TGTGCCAGCAGCTTAGTAGGACAGGACTTCTATGGCTACACCTTC	CASSLVGQDFYGYTF	TRBV7-9	once	TRBD1	TRBJ1-2
TGTGCCATCAGGGCGGACAGAACGAACACTGAAGCTTTCTTT	CAIRADRTNTEAFF	TRBV10-3	.	.	TRBJ1-1
TGTGCCAGCAGTTCGACAGGGAACTATGGCTACACCTTC	CASSSTGNYGYTF	TRBV27	few	TRBD1	TRBJ1-2
TGTGCCTGTCAACCGGGACAGGCGACCGGGGAGCTGTTTTTT	CACQPGQATGELFF	TRBV30	.	TRBD1	TRBJ2-2
TGCGCCAGCAGCTTGCGAGGGACTGGAAACACCATATATTTT	CASSLRGTGNTIYF	TRBV5-1	.	.	TRBJ1-3
TGTGCCAGCAGGACACCGTACACTGAAGCTTTCTTT	CASRTPYTEAFF	TRBV12-3/TRBV12-4	few	.	TRBJ1-1
TGTGCCAGCAGCATGACTAGCGGGGTCACAGATACGCAGTATTTT	CASSMTSGVTDTQYF	TRBV5-4	.	TRBD2	TRBJ2-3
TGTGCCAGCAGTGAATCGCGCTCTAACTATGGCTACACCTTC	CASSESRSNYGYTF	TRBV6-1	.	.	TRBJ1-2
TGTGCCAGCTCCCCCGGGACAGGGGGATTCAATGAGCAGTTCTTC	CASSPGTGGFNEQFF	TRBV18	.	TRBD1	TRBJ2-1
TGTGCTAGTGGTTTGCCCCGAGCGGGAGGGTACACAGATACGCAGTATTTT	CASGLPRAGGYTDTQYF	TRBV12-5	.	TRBD2	TRBJ2-3
TGTGCCAGCAGCACTCGACAGGGCGGCAAAAACATTCAGTACTTC	CASSTRQGGKNIQYF	TRBV11-3	once	TRBD1	TRBJ2-4
TGTGCCAGCAAAACCTCGGGACTCAACACCGGGGAGCTGTTTTTT	CASKTSGLNTGELFF	TRBV9	.	.	TRBJ2-2
TGTGCCAGTAGCCGGGACAGGGGACAGCCCCAGCATTTT	CASSRDRGQPQHF	TRBV19	once	TRBD1	TRBJ1-5
TGCGCCAGCAGCCTTACGGGACAGGGGAACACTGAAGCTTTCTTT	CASSLTGQGNTEAFF	TRBV4-1	.	TRBD1	TRBJ1-1
TGCGCCAGCAGCCAAGAACGGGGTCTTAACTATGGCTACACCTTC	CASSQERGLNYGYTF	TRBV4-3	.	.	TRBJ1-2
TGTGCCAGCAGCCGGCGAGAGGACCAAGAGACCCAGTACTTC	CASSRREDQETQYF	TRBV3-1/TRBV3-2	.	.	TRBJ2-5
TGCGCCAGCAGTGAGGTGGAGATGTATGGAAACACCATATATTTT	CASSEVEMYGNTIYF	TRBV10-2	.	.	TRBJ1-3
TGTGCCAGTAGAGCCGGGACAGGGGGCGGACAGCCCCAGCATTTT	CASRAGTGGGQPQHF	TRBV19	.	TRBD1	TRBJ1-5
TGTGCCAGCAGCGTTAGGGGTTTGAACACTGAAGCTTTCTTT	CASSVRGLNTEAFF	TRBV13	.	.	TRBJ1-1
TGTGCCAGCAGCTCGGGACAGGGAACCACTAATGAAAAACTGTTTTTT	CASSSGQGTTNEKLFF	TRBV5-5	once	TRBD1	TRBJ1-4
TGTGCCAGCAGCTACCTAGCGTTGGGTCCCTACGAGCAGTACTTC	CASSYLALGPYEQYF	TRBV7-2	.	.	TRBJ2-7
TGTGCCAGCAGTGAACCGGGCCGTGAACAGGGGGCGCTGGGAGGCTACACCTTC	CASSEPGREQGALGGYTF	TRBV6-1	.	TRBD1	TRBJ1-2
TGTGCCAGCAGCGTCCGGGACAGGGTATCCGAGCAGTACTTC	CASSVRDRVSEQYF	TRBV5-5	.	TRBD1	TRBJ2-7
TGTGCCAGCAGCCAAGTTGCGGGGGCCTCCTACGAGCAGTACTTC	CASSQVAGASYEQYF	TRBV3-1/TRBV3-2	.	.	TRBJ2-7
TGTGCCAGCAGCGTAGGAGCGGGGGGGCCACATGAGCAGTTCTTC	CASSVGAGGPHEQFF	TRBV9	.	TRBD2	TRBJ2-1
TGTGCCAGCAGTTTGTCCCAGGGTCGGTATGGCTACACCTTC	CASSLSQGRYGYTF	TRBV27	.	.	TRBJ1-2
TGTGCCAGCAGATCCTCCGGGACAGAGAACACTGAAGCTTTCTTT	CASRSSGTENTEAFF	TRBV6-5	.	TRBD1	TRBJ1-1
TGCGCCAGCAGCCCAAGAGAGACAGGGGCCTACTCTGGGGCCAACGTCCTGACTTTC	CASSPRETGAYSGANVLTF	TRBV5-1	once	TRBD1	TRBJ2-6
TGCGCCAGCAGCCAGGGTTCGGGCAACATTCAGTACTTC	CASSQGSGNIQYF	TRBV5-1	once	.	TRBJ2-4
TGTGCCAGCAGCCTCGGGACAGAGACCTACGAGCAGTACTTC	CASSLGTETYEQYF	TRBV11-3	once	TRBD1	TRBJ2-7
TGTGCCACCAGCAATTATATTTCCGACGGACAGGGACAGTTCTTC	CATSNYISDGQGQFF	TRBV15	.	TRBD1	TRBJ2-1
TGTGCCAGCAGCCAGGTACAGGGGAAAGAGACCCAGTACTTC	CASSQVQGKETQYF	TRBV3-1/TRBV3-2	.	TRBD1	TRBJ2-5
TGTGCCAGCAGCTTATCTCCCAGGGTGGGCTATGGCTACACCTTC	CASSLSPRVGYGYTF	TRBV7-2	.	.	TRBJ1-2
TGTGCCAGCACATCAGGGGCTGGGGCCAACGTCCTGACTTTC	CASTSGAGANVLTF	TRBV6-5	.	.	TRBJ2-6
TGCGCCAGCAGCTTGGACGGACAAAAGAATGAGCAGTTCTTC	CASSLDGQKNEQFF	TRBV5-1	.	.	TRBJ2-1
TGTGCCAGTAGTACTAGCGGGAGCCGCAATGAGCAGTTCTTC	CASSTSGSRNEQFF	TRBV19	.	TRBD2	TRBJ2-1
TGTGCCAGCAGCCACGGGACAGGGGGCTGGGAGACCCAGTACTTC	CASSHGTGGWETQYF	TRBV11-2	few	TRBD1	TRBJ2-5
TGTGCCAGCAGCCGACAGGGGGGCAATTCACCCCTCCACTTT	CASSRQGGNSPLHF	TRBV25-1	.	TRBD1	TRBJ1-6
TGTGCCAGCAGCGTAGACTCCGGTACAGATACGCAGTATTTT	CASSVDSGTDTQYF	TRBV9	.	.	TRBJ2-3
TGTGCCAGCAGTTTACCGGGCGGGGGGACTGAAGCTTTCTTT	CASSLPGGGTEAFF	TRBV6-2/TRBV6-3	.	.	TRBJ1-1
TGTGCCAGCAGCTTAGAGGGACAGGCGAACACTGAAGCTTTCTTT	CASSLEGQANTEAFF	TRBV11-3	few	TRBD1	TRBJ1-1
TGTGCCAGCAGCTTATCCTCCGGGGTGGCAGGAAACACCATATATTTT	CASSLSSGVAGNTIYF	TRBV5-4	.	.	TRBJ1-3
TGTGCCAGCAGCTTAAAGTCGGGGGGGCCCTTCTACACCTTC	CASSLKSGGPFYTF	TRBV7-2	.	.	TRBJ1-2
TGTGCCAGCAGCCCAGTAGGGACAGGCCATCGCAATGAGCAGTTCTTC	CASSPVGTGHRNEQFF	TRBV7-9	.	TRBD1	TRBJ2-1
TGTGCCAGCAGCTTTGGTACTAGCGGGAGTTATGAGCAGTTCTTC	CASSFGTSGSYEQFF	TRBV11-2	.	TRBD2	TRBJ2-1